The clone carrying this TCR beta chain was observed a few times. Its antigen remains unidentified. This specimen comes from a study of beta chain features in type 1 diabetes. Whole-study context: No patient-donor differences in age, gender, total cells or subset yield.

The investigators reverse transcribed all of the isolated RNA, so they sequenced expressed TCRB transcripts. Roughly 3.7 million reads, on average, came from each naive, central memory and regulatory T cell sample. Libraries were prepared by immunoSEQ multiplex PCR; TCRdb keeps only in-frame clonotypes and omits some of them. The sample shows 300,000 to 350,000 clones, around 9.7% of them seen only once. Study-wide results and limits: Patients with Type 1 diabetes showed moderately but significantly shorter TCRB CDR3s in all four CD4+ subsets.

This CDR3 contains 14 residues. Trimming took off 6 bases at V and 7 bases at J, with 19 bases between the two ends. Per germline, CDR1 LNHDA and CDR2 SQIVND (reference sequence). By way of CD45RO/CCR7/CD25/CD127/CD95/CD27, the CD4+ regulatory, stem cell-like memory, central memory and naive cells were sorted. The sequence derives from a man aged 25-45 years with type 1 diabetes. Sample: central memory CD4+ T cells from blood. The chain couples TRBV19 to TRBJ2-7, with D possibly TRBD1 on 6 matching bases. The CDR3 region has the DNA TGTGCCAGTAGCCCAGGGGATACGTCGAGAGAGCAGTACTTC. This codes for CASSPGDTSREQYF.